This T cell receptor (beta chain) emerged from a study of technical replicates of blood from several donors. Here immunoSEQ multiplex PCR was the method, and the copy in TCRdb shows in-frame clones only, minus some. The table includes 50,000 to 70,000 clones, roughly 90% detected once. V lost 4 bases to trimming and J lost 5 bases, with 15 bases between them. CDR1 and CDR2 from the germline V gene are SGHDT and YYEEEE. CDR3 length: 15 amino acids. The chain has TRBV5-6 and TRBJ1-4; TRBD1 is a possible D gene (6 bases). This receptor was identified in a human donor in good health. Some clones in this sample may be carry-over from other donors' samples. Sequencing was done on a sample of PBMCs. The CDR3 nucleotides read TGTGCCAGCAGCGCAAAGACAGGAGCGAATGAAAAACTGTTTTTT. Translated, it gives CASSAKTGANEKLFF.